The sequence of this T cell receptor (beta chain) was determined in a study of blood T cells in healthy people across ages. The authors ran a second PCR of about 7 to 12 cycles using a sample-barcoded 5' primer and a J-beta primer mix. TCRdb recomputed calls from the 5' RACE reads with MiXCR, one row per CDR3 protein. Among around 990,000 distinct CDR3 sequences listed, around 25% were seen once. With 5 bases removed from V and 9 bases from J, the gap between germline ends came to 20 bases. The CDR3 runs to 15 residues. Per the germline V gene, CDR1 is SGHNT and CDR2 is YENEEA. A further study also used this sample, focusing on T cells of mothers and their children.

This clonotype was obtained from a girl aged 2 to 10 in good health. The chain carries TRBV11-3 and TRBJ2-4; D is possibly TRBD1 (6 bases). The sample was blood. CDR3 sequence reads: CASSQTKQGSRIQYF. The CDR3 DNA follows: TGTGCCAGCAGCCAAACGAAACAGGGATCGCGCATTCAGTACTTC. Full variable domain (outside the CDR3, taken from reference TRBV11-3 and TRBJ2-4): EAGVVQSPRYKIIEKKQPVAFWCNPISGHNTLYWYLQNLGQGPELLIRYENEEAVDDSQLPKDRFSAERLKGVDSTLKIQPAELGDSAVYLCASSQTKQGSRIQYFGAGTRLSVL.